This T cell receptor beta chain came from a study of tumor-infiltrating lymphocytes in primary liver carcinoma. Background on the study: Primary liver carcinomas in the patients were surgically resected. Subjects consisted of male and female patients aged 30 to 69 years.

A primer matching the constant region was used to make TCR beta cDNA from 500 to 600 ng of total RNA. Employing slightly modified ARM-PCR, three nested multiplex PCR rounds were run, and these gave rise to the TCR beta libraries. Both of the initial two PCR rounds ran for approximately 11 cycles and employed TRBV1-TRBV30 forward primers alongside a C-beta reverse primer. TCRdb called the multiplex PCR reads again in MiXCR, with one record for every CDR3 protein. The table has some 320,000 distinct CDR3 sequences, about 60% seen once. Unsorted whole blood supplied the RNA, and germline DNA was extracted too. With chronic HBV infection, the patients were also treatment-naive. V was pared by 7 bases and J by 0 bases, with 4 bases of the junction left unmatched. CDR3 size: 14 residues. Germline V gene sequence: CDR1 MDHEN, CDR2 SYDVKM.

This TCR derives from a middle-aged man with primary liver carcinoma and hepatitis B virus infection. Sequencing was carried out using peripheral blood. The rearrangement joins TRBV28 to TRBJ1-2; 8 bases agree with TRBD1. The CDR3 DNA sequence: TGTGCCAGCAACGCGGACAGGGCTAACTATGGCTACACCTTC. Translating gives CASNADRANYGYTF.